The 13 T cell receptor beta chains given below trace back to one sample, sequenced in a study of shared clonotypes between healthy human individuals. Method: immunoSEQ multiplex PCR; TCRdb's copy keeps in-frame clones and lacks some. The sample contains nearly 750,000 clones, 72% of which appear only once. Sequenced input: memory CD4+ T cells sorted from blood. The subset was: CD45RA-negative fraction. The source of these receptors is a woman aged 30 to 39 in good health.

The chain recombines TRBV7-9 with TRBJ1-2; D is perhaps TRBD1 (5 bases). The V gene's germline CDR1 is SEHNR and CDR2 FQNEAQ (reference sequence). Trimming pared 3 bases from V and 0 bases from J, leaving 11 bases between. This CDR3 region has 15 residues. Here the CDR3 reads CASSFTGFANYGYTF. Here the CDR3 DNA reads TGTGCCAGCAGCTTCACAGGTTTCGCTAACTATGGCTACACCTTC.

J is TRBJ1-1 and V is TRBV2; maybe TRBD1 (5 bases). This CDR3 has 15 amino acids. V dropped 4 bases and J dropped 0 bases, with 12 bases sitting between them. Looked up from germline, CDR1 is SNHLY and CDR2 is FYNNEI. As DNA, the CDR3 is TGTGCCAGCAGTGCCCAGTCGGGGCTGAACACTGAAGCTTTCTTT. It codes for CASSAQSGLNTEAFF.

With respect to this clone: Other nucleotide sequences from this sample produce the same CDR3. V and J are TRBV5-1 and TRBJ2-1; maybe TRBD2 (6 bases). The V end was cut by 4 bases, the J end by 6 bases, with 14 bases between. The CDR3 is made up of 14 amino acids. Looked up from germline, CDR1 is SGHRS and CDR2 is YFSETQ. The CDR3 protein is CASSPGTALNEQFF. The CDR3 bases are TGCGCCAGCAGCCCCGGGACTGCCCTCAATGAGCAGTTCTTC.

A single count supports this clone. This chain connects TRBV18 to TRBJ1-2, with D uncertain. V was shortened by 3 bases and J by 7 bases, with 12 bases between the two germline ends. Germline CDR1 is KGHSH and CDR2 is LQKENI. The CDR3 is 13 residues long. The CDR3 bases are TGTGCCAGCTCACCTTTCTCAGGCCGTGGCTACACCTTC. This codes for CASSPFSGRGYTF.

This chain joins TRBV4-2 and TRBJ2-5, with 10 bases aligning to TRBD1. CDR3 length: 16 amino acids. Per germline, CDR1 LGHNA and CDR2 YNFKEQ. The junction had 9 bases not matched to a gene; V was cut back by 4 bases and J by 4 bases. For the CDR3, the DNA is TGTGCCAGCAGCCGCGGACAGGGGGAGCGTGGAGAGACCCAGTACTTC. This gives the protein CASSRGQGERGETQYF.

At least ten counts were recorded for this clone. The chain uses TRBV6-4 and TRBJ2-2; 9 positions match TRBD1. This CDR3 is 17 amino acids long. Germline lookup yields CDR1 MRHNA and CDR2 SNTAGT. V was clipped by 6 bases and J by 4 bases; unmatched bases: 12. In DNA form, the CDR3 reads TGTGCCAGCAGCGAAGGCTTAAGACAGGGGGTCACCGGGGAGCTGTTTTTT. Amino acid sequence: CASSEGLRQGVTGELFF.

This clone occurred once. The chain employs TRBV4-1 and TRBJ2-7; 16 bases are shared with TRBD2. This CDR3 comprises 18 residues. Germline assignment: CDR1 MGHRA and CDR2 YSYEKL. V shed 6 bases and J 4 bases; nucleotides not matched to a gene: 12. Here the CDR3 DNA reads TGCGCCAGCAGGGCCGGGACTAGCGGGAGGGGAGTCAAGTACGAGCAGTACTTC. Translating it yields CASRAGTSGRGVKYEQYF.

CDR3 sequence (DNA): TGTGCCAGCAGTTCTTACAGTACCTATGGCTACACCTTC. Translation: CASSSYSTYGYTF. This sequence joins TRBV28 and TRBJ1-2; no clear D. The V and J ends lost 4 bases and 4 bases respectively, with 10 bases between them. This CDR3 spans 13 amino acids. Germline V gene data show CDR1 as MDHEN and CDR2 as SYDVKM.

This chain uses TRBV7-2 with TRBJ2-1; 11 bases match TRBD2. The junction had 3 bases not matched to a gene; V was cut back by 6 bases and J by 8 bases. The CDR3 sequence is 13 residues long. The V gene's germline CDR1 is SGHTA and CDR2 FQGNSA. CDR3 nucleotide sequence: TGTGCCAGCAGACTAGCGGGAGCACATGAGCAGTTCTTC. Protein sequence: CASRLAGAHEQFF.

This clone appeared a few times. J is TRBJ1-5 and V is TRBV28; TRBD1 is a possible D gene (6 bases). The CDR3 runs to 15 residues. V gave up 9 bases and J gave up 5 bases, with 20 bases separating them. The V gene's germline CDR1 is MDHEN and CDR2 SYDVKM. CDR3 in DNA: TGTGCCAGTGAGACCCGGACAGAGGGTGATCAGCCCCAGCATTTT. It yields the protein CASETRTEGDQPQHF.

The rearrangement links TRBV25-1 to TRBJ2-3; TRBD1 is a possible D gene (5 bases). The germline V gene encodes CDR1 MGHDK and CDR2 SYGVNS. V was pared by 7 bases and J by 3 bases, with 17 bases between. CDR3 length equals 15 residues. Here the CDR3 DNA reads TGTGCCAGCATGGATAGGGGCAGGGCGACAGATACGCAGTATTTT. Its protein is CASMDRGRATDTQYF.

The rearrangement joins TRBV4-2 to TRBJ2-2; 8 nucleotides line up with TRBD2. The germline CDR1 and CDR2 sequences are LGHNA and YNFKEQ. The ends lost 2 bases at V and 7 bases at J; junction bases unmatched: 18. The CDR3 totals 19 residues. The CDR3 is CASSQILAGIGEGSGELFF. The CDR3 DNA sequence: TGTGCCAGCAGCCAAATTCTAGCGGGTATCGGCGAGGGGAGCGGGGAGCTGTTTTTT.

This rearrangement joins TRBV11-2 to TRBJ2-5, with 12 positions matching TRBD2. Losses at the gene ends were 3 bases for V and 5 bases for J; bases not matched to a gene: 7. Germline V gene sequence: CDR1 SGHAT, CDR2 FQNNGV. There are 16 residues in the CDR3. The CDR3 region is CASSFGLAGIGETQYF. The DNA of the CDR3 is TGTGCCAGCAGCTTCGGACTAGCGGGGATAGGTGAGACCCAGTACTTC.